A single TCR beta chain is shown here with its context. Its specificity is not known. This record comes from a study of T cell responses to AZD1222 COVID-19 vaccine. General study results and limits: Reports indicate that nearly half of spike-specific TCRs are directed at unmutated variant regions.

The data were produced by immunoSEQ multiplex PCR, yet TCRdb's version contains in-frame clones alone and is incomplete. Seen here are fewer than 120,000 clones, just under 95% observed once, and the top ten hold over 6%. The germline V gene has CDR1 SGHAT and CDR2 FQNNGV. The CDR3 extends over 13 amino acids. V trimming: 4 bases; J trimming: 5 bases; junction bases outside the gene matches: 1. The receptor was derived from an adult in good health. This specimen consisted of peripheral blood, obtained on day 0 of AZD1222 vaccination. The chain is built from TRBV11-2 and TRBJ2-5; 10 bases map to TRBD2. In DNA, the CDR3 is TGTGCCAGCAGCTCGGGACTAGCGGAGACCCAGTACTTC. This translates into CASSSGLAETQYF.